These T cell receptor beta chains were read from a single sample in a study of T cells expressing NK-cell markers. From its re-call of the 5' RACE reads, TCRdb lists each CDR3 protein once, without DNA. Recorded for this sample: about 410,000 distinct CDR3 sequences. Material: blood T cells: a sorted CD56 or NKG2C T cell subset, CD4+ or CD8+ T cells, or bulk PBMC T cells (not recorded which). All receptors derive from a woman aged 45-65 years in good health. CDR3s include the opening cysteine and the closing phenylalanine or tryptophan. Fields, in order: V gene, J gene, CDR3 protein.

>TRBV20-1|TRBJ2-1
CSASGTQMRNEQFF
>TRBV2|TRBJ2-3
CATKGVSDTQYF
>TRBV4-1|TRBJ1-1
CASSQESRRLPEAFF
>TRBV11-2|TRBJ2-5
CASSQTSGNRRETQYF
>TRBV4-1|TRBJ2-1
CASSPRPTGRGDEQFF
>TRBV6-1|TRBJ2-5
CASIRGRQYQETQYF
>TRBV14|TRBJ1-2
CASSLGDSRYGYTF
>TRBV7-9|TRBJ1-2
CASSLVQGLYGYTF
>TRBV11-2|TRBJ2-1
CASSPPIHNEQFF
>TRBV12-3/TRBV12-4|TRBJ1-1
CASSLKSRMSQFGKAFF
>TRBV5-1|TRBJ1-1
CASSLGGQGFTEAFF
>TRBV19|TRBJ2-1
CASSIRASGGSYNEQFF
>TRBV5-1|TRBJ2-3
CASSLSGTGVLDTQYF
>TRBV7-8|TRBJ2-7
CASSLGQGLTYEQYF
>TRBV2|TRBJ2-1
CASRRQGSLREQFF
>TRBV3-1|TRBJ2-7
CASSQRAGITYEQYF
>TRBV11-2|TRBJ2-5
CASSLYRGGRDRETQYF
>TRBV29-1|TRBJ2-2
CSVDERENTGELFF
>TRBV29-1|TRBJ1-1
CSVEGGGGGTEAFF
>TRBV5-5|TRBJ2-5
CASSLGQPGETQYF
>TRBV5-1|TRBJ1-1
CASSQETGERVVAFF
>TRBV12-3/TRBV12-4|TRBJ2-5
CASNKWGGETQYF
>TRBV20-1|TRBJ2-2
CSARDVAAGENTGELFF
>TRBV20-1|TRBJ2-7
CSARDGRDITYEQYF
>TRBV12-3/TRBV12-4|TRBJ2-3
CAMTRDADTQYF
>TRBV28|TRBJ2-2
CASSLVANTGELFF
>TRBV24-1|TRBJ2-1
CATSDSGRDEQFF
>TRBV7-2|TRBJ2-1
CASSFDREGQFF
>TRBV6-5|TRBJ2-1
CASSSGPRQFF
>TRBV6-5|TRBJ2-1
CASRRTNSGDEQFF
>TRBV7-7|TRBJ2-1
CASSQGPIDSSGPISSYNEQFF
>TRBV7-9|TRBJ2-7
CASSLVRGTAYEQYF
>TRBV3-1|TRBJ2-2
CASSLRTGGFVGELFF
>TRBV5-1|TRBJ2-2
CASSRLGGELFF
>TRBV29-1|TRBJ2-5
CSVGWTVQETQYF
>TRBV10-2|TRBJ2-5
CATATSGQETQYF
>TRBV20-1|TRBJ1-1
CSASARDSLPSPEAFF
>TRBV20-1|TRBJ2-3
CSANRPRLRTDTQYF
>TRBV7-9|TRBJ1-2
CASSSGQSNYGYTF
>TRBV25-1|TRBJ1-4
CASSGVFSGVFF
>TRBV18|TRBJ1-2
CASSPLDRAYGYTF
>TRBV5-1|TRBJ2-1
CASSLAQLPQFF
>TRBV3-1|TRBJ2-2
CASSPLMNANTGELFF
>TRBV30|TRBJ2-1
CAWSVRGYRGDNEQFF
>TRBV12-3/TRBV12-4|TRBJ1-4
CASSGQHEKLFF
>TRBV12-3/TRBV12-4|TRBJ1-1
CASRGGQRGEAFF